The 3 T cell receptor beta chains below come from one sample, sequenced in a study of cytomegalovirus exposure and HLA in healthy donors. TCRdb's copy holds only in-frame clones and misses some; the assay was immunoSEQ multiplex PCR. Of about 110,000 clones listed, 88% were seen once; the top ten hold 2% to 2.5%. What was sequenced was PBMCs. These receptors were taken from a young woman in good health and CMV-seronegative.

The chain joins TRBV30 to TRBJ2-5; 8 bases line up with TRBD2. Germline-derived CDR1 and CDR2 are GTSNPN and SVGIG (reference sequence). The CDR3 sequence is 15 residues long. V dropped 0 bases and J dropped 0; count of bases not matched to a gene: 3. The CDR3 bases are TGTGCCTGGAGTGTGGGAGCGGGGGACCAAGAGACCCAGTACTTC. This gives the protein CAWSVGAGDQETQYF.

The chain has TRBV5-6 and TRBJ2-7; the match to TRBD1 covers 9 bases. The CDR3 covers 15 residues. The V gene end was trimmed by 2 bases and the J gene end by 6 bases; junction bases not matched to a gene: 9. In germline, CDR1 is SGHDT, CDR2 YYEEEE. The CDR3 is CASSLPGQGGPEQYF. The CDR3, as DNA: TGTGCCAGCAGCTTACCGGGACAGGGAGGCCCCGAGCAGTACTTC.

The chain combines TRBV9 with TRBJ2-3, with TRBD2 matching over 15 bases. Per the germline V gene, CDR1 is SGDLS and CDR2 is YYNGEE. V was clipped by 7 bases and J by 5 bases; unmatched bases: 8. CDR3 length: 16 amino acids. The CDR3 reads CASGTGTSGGRDTQYF. The CDR3, as DNA: TGTGCCAGCGGAACAGGGACTAGCGGGGGGCGAGATACGCAGTATTTT.